Sequencing of this T cell receptor (beta chain) was carried out in a study of early T cells in non-severe SARS-CoV-2 infection. Unique molecular identifiers (one per individual cDNA molecule) were attached. TCRdb independently ran MiXCR on the 5' RACE reads; one entry per CDR3 protein. In the table there are 60,000 to 65,000 distinct CDR3 sequences, roughly an eighth of which are singletons. The CDR3 spans 13 residues. V dropped 6 bases and J dropped 6 bases, with 15 bases sitting between them. CDR1 and CDR2 from the germline V gene are LGHDT and YNNKEL (reference sequence). This clonotype occurred a few times.

J is TRBJ2-7 and V is TRBV3-1; D possibly uses TRBD1 or TRBD2 (5 bases each). This TCR was sampled from an adult who was a healthcare worker with PCR-confirmed SARS-CoV-2 infection or an uninfected control (not recorded which). Sequenced: whole blood. The CDR3 here is CASSRSRDGEQYF. The CDR3 DNA reads as TGTGCCAGCAGTCGTTCCCGGGACGGCGAGCAGTACTTC.